Described below is a single T cell receptor beta chain sequence and its context. These data belong to a study of blood T cell repertoires in COVID-19. Across the whole study: Sample material is recorded as cDNA or gDNA derived from T cells, B-cell-depleted T cells, or PBMCs.

Germline CDR1 SGDLS, CDR2 YYNGEE. There are 15 residues in the CDR3. Trimming shortened V by 0 bases and J by 2 bases, and 11 bases separated the two germline ends. Sequencing was performed with immunoSEQ multiplex PCR; in TCRdb, only in-frame clones are kept and a portion is missing. The sample carries around 94,000 clones, around 90% recorded once. This chain uses TRBV9 with TRBJ2-5, with D possibly being TRBD1 (5 bases). The sequence was obtained from a man aged 18 to 35 with acute or convalescent COVID-19. Sequenced input: peripheral blood. As DNA, the CDR3 is TGTGCCAGCAGCGTAGGAGACAGTTATCAAGAGACCCAGTACTTC. This gives the protein CASSVGDSYQETQYF.